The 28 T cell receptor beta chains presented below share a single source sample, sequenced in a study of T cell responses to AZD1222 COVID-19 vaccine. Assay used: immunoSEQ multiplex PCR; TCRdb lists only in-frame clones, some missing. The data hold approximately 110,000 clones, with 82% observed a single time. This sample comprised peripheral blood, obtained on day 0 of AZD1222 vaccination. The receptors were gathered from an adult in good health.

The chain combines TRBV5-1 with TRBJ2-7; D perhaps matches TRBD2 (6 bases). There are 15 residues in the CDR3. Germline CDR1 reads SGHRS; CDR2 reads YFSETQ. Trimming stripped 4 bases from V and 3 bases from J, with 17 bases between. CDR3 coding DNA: TGCGCCAGCAGCACCCAGGGAGGTAGTGGCTACGAGCAGTACTTC. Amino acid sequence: CASSTQGGSGYEQYF.

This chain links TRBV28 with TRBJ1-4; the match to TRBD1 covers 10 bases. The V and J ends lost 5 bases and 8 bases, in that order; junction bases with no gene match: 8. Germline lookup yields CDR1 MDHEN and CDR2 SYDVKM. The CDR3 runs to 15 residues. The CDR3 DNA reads TGTGCCAGCAGTACCAGACAGGGGGCGCCGGAAAAACTGTTTTTT. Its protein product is CASSTRQGAPEKLFF.

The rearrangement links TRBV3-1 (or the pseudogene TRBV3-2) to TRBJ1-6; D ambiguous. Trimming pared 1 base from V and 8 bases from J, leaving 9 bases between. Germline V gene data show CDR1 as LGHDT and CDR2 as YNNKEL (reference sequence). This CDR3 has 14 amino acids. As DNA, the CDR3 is TGTGCCAGCAGCCAAGGGTGGGGTCATTCACCCCTCCACTTT. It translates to CASSQGWGHSPLHF.

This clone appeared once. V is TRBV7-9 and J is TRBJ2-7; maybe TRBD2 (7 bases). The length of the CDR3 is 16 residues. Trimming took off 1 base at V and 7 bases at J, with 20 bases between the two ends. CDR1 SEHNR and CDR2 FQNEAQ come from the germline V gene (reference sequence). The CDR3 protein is CASSLEGGGPGGEQYF. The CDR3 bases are TGTGCCAGCAGCTTAGAGGGCGGGGGCCCCGGGGGAGAGCAGTACTTC.

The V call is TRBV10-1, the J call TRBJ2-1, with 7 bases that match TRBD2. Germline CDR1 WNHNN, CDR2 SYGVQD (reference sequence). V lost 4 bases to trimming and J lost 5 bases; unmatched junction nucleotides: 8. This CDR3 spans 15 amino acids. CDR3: CASSVSGLADNEQFF. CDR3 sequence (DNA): TGCGCCAGCAGTGTTTCGGGGCTAGCGGACAATGAGCAGTTCTTC.

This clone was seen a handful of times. CDR3 protein: CASSFDRGFTGELFF. The CDR3 nucleotides are TGTGCCAGCAGCTTCGACAGGGGGTTCACCGGGGAGCTGTTTTTT. The V and J genes are TRBV7-9 and TRBJ2-2; 9 bases align to TRBD1. CDR1 is SEHNR and CDR2 is FQNEAQ in the germline V gene (reference sequence). V lost 3 bases to trimming and J lost 4 bases; unmatched junction nucleotides: 3. The CDR3 has 15 amino acids. Full variable domain (outside the CDR3, taken from reference TRBV7-9 and TRBJ2-2): DTGVSQNPRHKITKRGQNVTFRCDPISEHNRLYWYRQTLGQGPEFLTYFQNEAQLEKSRLLSDRFSAERPKGSFSTLEIQRTEQGDSAMYLCASSFDRGFTGELFFGEGSRLTVL.

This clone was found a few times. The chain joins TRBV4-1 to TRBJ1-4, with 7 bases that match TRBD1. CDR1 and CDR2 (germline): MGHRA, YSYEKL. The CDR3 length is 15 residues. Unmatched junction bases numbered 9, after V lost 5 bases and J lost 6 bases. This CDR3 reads CASSTEGATDEKLFF. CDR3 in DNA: TGCGCCAGCAGCACTGAGGGGGCGACAGATGAAAAACTGTTTTTT.

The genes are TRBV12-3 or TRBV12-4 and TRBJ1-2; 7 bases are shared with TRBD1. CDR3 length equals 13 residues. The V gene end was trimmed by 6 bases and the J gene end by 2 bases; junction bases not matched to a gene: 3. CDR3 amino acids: CASSSTGNYGYTF. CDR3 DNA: TGTGCCAGCAGCTCGACAGGGAACTATGGCTACACCTTC.

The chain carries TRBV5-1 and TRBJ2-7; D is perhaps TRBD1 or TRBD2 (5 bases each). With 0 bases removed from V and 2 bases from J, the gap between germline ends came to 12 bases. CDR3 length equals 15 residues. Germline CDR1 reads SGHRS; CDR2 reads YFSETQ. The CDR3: CASSLARDGAYEQYF. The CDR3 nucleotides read TGCGCCAGCAGCTTGGCCCGGGACGGAGCCTACGAGCAGTACTTC. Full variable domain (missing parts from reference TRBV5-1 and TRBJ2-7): KAGVTQTPRYLIKTRGQQVTLSCSPISGHRSVSWYQQTPGQGLQFLFEYFSETQRNKGNFPGRFSGRQFSNSRSEMNVSTLELGDSALYLCASSLARDGAYEQYFGPGTRLTVT.

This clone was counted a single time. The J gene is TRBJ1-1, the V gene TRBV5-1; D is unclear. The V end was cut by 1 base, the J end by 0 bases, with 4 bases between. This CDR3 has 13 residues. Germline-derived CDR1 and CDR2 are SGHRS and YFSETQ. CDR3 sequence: CASSLSMNTEAFF. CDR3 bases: TGCGCCAGCAGCTTGAGCATGAACACTGAAGCTTTCTTT.

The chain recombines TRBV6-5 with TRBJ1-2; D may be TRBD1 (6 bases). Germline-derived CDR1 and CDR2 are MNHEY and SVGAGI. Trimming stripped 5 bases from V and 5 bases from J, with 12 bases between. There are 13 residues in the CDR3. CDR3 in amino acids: CASSNRVGYGYTF. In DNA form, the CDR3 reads TGTGCCAGCAGTAACAGGGTGGGGTATGGCTACACCTTC.

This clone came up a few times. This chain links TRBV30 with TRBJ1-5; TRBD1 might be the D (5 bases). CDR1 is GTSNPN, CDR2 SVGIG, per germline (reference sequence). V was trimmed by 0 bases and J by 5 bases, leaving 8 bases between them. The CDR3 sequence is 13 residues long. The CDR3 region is CAWSVQADQPQHF. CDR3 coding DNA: TGTGCCTGGAGTGTACAGGCGGATCAGCCCCAGCATTTT.

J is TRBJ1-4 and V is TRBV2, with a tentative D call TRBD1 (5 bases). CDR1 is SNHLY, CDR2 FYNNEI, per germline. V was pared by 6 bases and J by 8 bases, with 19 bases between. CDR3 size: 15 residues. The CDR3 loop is CASSPLGGPKEKLFF. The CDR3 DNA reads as TGTGCCAGCAGCCCCCTGGGGGGACCGAAAGAAAAACTGTTTTTT.

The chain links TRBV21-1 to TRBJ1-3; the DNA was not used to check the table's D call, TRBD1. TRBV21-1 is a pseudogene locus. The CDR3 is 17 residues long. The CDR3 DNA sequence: TGTGCCAGCAGCAAAAGGGGGCGGGACGACTCTGGAAACACCATATATTTT. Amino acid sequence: CASSKRGRDDSGNTIYF.

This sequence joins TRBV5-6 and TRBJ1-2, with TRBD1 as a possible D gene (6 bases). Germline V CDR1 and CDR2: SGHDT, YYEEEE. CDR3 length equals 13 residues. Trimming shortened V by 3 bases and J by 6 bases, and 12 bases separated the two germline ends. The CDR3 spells CASSWNRADGYTF. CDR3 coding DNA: TGTGCCAGCAGCTGGAACAGGGCTGATGGCTACACCTTC.

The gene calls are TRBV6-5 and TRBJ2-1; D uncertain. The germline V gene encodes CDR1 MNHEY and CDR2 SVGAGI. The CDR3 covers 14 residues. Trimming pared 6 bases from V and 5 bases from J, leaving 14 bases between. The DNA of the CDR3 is TGTGCCAGCAGGCAGGCCTTTCGTAACAATGAGCAGTTCTTC. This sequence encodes CASRQAFRNNEQFF.

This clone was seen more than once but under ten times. The CDR3 spells CASSEGLGSYTF. For the CDR3, the DNA is TGCGCCAGCAGCGAAGGGCTCGGTTCCTACACCTTC. The V call is TRBV10-1, the J call TRBJ1-2; D is unclear. This CDR3 region has 12 residues. Trimming left V 6 bases short and J 10 bases short, with 15 bases between. In germline, CDR1 is WNHNN, CDR2 SYGVQD (reference sequence).

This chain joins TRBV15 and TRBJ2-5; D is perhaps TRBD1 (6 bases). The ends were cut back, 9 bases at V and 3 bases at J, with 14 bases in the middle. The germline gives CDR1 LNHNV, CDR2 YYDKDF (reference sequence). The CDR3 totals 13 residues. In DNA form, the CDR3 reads TGTGCCACTGGATCGACAGGAAAAGAGACCCAGTACTTC. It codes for CATGSTGKETQYF.

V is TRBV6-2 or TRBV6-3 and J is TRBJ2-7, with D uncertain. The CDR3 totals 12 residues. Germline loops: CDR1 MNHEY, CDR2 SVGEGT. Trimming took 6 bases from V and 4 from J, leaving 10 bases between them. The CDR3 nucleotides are TGTGCCAGCAGCCGTGGCACTTACGAGCAGTACTTC. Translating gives CASSRGTYEQYF.

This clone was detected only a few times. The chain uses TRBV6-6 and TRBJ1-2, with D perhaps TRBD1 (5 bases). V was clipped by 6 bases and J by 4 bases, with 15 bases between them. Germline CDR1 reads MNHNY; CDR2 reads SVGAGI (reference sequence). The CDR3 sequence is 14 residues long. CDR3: CASSITGTIYGYTF. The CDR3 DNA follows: TGTGCCAGCAGCATAACCGGGACTATCTATGGCTACACCTTC.

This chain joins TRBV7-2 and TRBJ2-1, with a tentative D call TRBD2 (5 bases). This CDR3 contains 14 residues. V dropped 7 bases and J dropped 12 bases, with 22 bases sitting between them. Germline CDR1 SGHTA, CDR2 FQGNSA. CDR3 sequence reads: CASILFREGLRQFF. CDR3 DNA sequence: TGTGCCAGCATCCTCTTTCGCGAGGGTTTGAGGCAGTTCTTC.

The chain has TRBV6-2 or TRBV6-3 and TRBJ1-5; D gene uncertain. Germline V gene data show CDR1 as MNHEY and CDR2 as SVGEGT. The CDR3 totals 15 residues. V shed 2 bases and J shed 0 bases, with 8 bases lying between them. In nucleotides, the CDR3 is TGTGCCAGCAGTTACGAAAGAAATAGCAATCAGCCCCAGCATTTT. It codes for CASSYERNSNQPQHF.

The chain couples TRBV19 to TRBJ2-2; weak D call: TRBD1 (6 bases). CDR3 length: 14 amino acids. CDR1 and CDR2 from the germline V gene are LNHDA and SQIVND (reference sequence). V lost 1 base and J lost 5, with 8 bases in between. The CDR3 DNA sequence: TGTGCCAGTAGTATAGGGACAGCTACCGGGGAGCTGTTTTTT. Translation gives CASSIGTATGELFF.

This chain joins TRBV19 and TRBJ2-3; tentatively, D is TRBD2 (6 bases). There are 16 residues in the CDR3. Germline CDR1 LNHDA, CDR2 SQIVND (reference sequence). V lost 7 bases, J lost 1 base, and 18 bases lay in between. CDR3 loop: CASIETREDGTDTQYF. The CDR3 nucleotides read TGTGCCAGTATCGAGACTAGGGAGGATGGCACAGATACGCAGTATTTT.

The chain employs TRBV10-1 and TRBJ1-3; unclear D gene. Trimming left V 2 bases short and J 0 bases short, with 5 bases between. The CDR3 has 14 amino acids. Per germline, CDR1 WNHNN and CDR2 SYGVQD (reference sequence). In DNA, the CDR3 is TGCGCCAGCAGTGAGGGTTTCTCTGGAAACACCATATATTTT. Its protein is CASSEGFSGNTIYF.

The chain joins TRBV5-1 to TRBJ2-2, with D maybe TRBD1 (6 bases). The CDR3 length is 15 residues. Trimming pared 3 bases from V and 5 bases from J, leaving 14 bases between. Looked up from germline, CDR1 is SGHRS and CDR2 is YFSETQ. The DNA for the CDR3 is TGCGCCAGCAGCTGGCAGGGGAGAGAAACCGGGGAGCTGTTTTTT. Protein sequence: CASSWQGRETGELFF.

CDR3 nucleotide sequence: TGTGCCAGCAGCCAACCTTCCGGGGGCTACACCTTC. Encoded protein: CASSQPSGGYTF. The gene calls are TRBV3-1 (or the pseudogene TRBV3-2) and TRBJ1-2; the D is unclear. This CDR3 comprises 12 residues. The V gene's germline CDR1 is LGHDT and CDR2 YNNKEL (reference sequence). V was trimmed by 2 bases and J by 8 bases, leaving 9 bases between them.

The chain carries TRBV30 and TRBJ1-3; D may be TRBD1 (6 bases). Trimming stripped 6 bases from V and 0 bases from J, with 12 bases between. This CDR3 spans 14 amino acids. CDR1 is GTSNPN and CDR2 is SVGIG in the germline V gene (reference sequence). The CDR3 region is CACNTGFSGNTIYF. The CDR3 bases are TGTGCCTGTAATACAGGGTTCTCTGGAAACACCATATATTTT.